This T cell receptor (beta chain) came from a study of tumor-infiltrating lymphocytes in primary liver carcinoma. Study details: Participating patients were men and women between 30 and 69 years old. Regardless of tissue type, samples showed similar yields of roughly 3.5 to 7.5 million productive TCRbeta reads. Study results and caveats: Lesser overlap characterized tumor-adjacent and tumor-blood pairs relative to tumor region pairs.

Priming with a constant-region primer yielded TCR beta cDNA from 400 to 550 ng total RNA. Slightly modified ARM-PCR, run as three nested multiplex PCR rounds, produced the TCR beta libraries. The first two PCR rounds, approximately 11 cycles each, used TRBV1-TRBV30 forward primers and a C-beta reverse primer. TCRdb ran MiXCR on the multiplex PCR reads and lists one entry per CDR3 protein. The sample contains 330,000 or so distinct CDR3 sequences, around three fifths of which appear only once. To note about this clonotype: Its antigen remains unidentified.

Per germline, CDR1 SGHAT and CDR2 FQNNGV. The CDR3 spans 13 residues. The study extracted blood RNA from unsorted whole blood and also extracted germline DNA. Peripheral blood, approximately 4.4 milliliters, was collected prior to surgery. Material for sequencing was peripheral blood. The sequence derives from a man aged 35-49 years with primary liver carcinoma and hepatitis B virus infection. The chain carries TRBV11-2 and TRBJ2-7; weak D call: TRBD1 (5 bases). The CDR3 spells CVNSLDRGDEQYF. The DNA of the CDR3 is TGTGTCAACAGCTTAGATAGGGGCGACGAGCAGTACTTC.